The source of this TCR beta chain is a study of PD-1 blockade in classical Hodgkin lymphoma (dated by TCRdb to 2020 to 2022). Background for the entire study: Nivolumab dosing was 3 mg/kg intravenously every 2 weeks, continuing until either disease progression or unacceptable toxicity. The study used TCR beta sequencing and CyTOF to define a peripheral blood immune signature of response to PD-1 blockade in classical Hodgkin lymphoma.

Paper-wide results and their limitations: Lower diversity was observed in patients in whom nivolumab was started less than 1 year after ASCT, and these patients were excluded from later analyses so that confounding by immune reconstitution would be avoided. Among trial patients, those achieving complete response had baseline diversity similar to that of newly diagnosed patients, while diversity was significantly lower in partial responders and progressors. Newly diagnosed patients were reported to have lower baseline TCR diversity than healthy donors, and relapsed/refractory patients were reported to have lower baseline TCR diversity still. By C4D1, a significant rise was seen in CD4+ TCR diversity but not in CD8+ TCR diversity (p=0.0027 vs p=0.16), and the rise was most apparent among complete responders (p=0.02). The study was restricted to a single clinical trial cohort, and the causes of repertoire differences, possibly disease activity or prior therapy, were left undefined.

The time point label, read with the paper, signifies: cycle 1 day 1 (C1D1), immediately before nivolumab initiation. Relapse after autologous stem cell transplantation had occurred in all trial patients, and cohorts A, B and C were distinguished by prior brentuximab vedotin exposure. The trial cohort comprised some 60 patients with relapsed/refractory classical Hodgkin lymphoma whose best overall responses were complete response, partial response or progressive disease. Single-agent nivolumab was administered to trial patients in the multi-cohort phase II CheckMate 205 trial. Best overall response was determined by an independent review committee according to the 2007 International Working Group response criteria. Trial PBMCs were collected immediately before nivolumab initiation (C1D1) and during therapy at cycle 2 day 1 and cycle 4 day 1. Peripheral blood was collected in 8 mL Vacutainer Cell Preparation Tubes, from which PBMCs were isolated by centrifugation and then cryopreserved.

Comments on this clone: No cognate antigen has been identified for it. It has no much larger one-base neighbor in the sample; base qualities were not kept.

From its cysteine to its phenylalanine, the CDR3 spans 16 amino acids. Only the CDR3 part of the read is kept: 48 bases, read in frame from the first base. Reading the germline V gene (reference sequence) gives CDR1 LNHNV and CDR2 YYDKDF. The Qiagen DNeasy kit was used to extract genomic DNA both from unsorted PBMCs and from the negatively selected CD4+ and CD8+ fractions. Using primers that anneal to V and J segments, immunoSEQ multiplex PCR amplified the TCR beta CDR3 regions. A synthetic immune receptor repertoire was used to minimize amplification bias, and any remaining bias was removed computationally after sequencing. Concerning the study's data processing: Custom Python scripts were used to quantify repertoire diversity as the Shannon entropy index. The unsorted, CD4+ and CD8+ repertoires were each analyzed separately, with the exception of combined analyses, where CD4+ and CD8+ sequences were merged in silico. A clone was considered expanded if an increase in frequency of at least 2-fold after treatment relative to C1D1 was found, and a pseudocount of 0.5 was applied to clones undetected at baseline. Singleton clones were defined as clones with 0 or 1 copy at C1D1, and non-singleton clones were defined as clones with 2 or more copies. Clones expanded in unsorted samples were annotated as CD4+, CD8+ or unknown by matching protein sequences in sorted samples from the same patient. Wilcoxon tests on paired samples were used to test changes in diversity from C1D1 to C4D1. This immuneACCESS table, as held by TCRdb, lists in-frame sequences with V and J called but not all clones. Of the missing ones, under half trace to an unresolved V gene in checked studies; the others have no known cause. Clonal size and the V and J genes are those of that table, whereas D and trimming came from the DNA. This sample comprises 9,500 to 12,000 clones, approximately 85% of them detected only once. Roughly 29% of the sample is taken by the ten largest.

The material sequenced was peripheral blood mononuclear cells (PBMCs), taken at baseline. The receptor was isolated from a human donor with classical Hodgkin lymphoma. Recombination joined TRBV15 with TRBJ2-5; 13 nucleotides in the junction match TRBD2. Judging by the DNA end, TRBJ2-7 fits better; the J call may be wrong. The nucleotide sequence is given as TGTGCCACCAGCTGGGGACTAGCGGGAAGCTCCTACGAGCAGTACTTC. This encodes CATSWGLAGSSYEQYF.